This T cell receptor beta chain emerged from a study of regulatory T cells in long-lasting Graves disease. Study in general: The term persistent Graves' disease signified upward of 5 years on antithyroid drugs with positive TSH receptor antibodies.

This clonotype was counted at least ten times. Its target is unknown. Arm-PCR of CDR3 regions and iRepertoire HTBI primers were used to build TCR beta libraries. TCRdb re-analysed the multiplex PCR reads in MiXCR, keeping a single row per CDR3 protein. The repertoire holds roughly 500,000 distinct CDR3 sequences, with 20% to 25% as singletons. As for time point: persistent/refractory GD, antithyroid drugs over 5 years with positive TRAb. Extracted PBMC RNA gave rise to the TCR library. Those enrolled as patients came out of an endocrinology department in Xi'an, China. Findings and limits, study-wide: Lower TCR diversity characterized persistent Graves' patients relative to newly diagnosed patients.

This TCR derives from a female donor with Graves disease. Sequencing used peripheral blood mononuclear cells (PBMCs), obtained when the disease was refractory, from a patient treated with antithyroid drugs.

The CDR3 region is CASSEAGMAFF. Here the CDR3 DNA reads TGTGCCAGCAGTGAGGCAGGGATGGCTTTCTTT. The rearrangement uses TRBV2 and TRBJ1-1, with D possibly being TRBD1 (5 bases). The V end lost 3 bases, the J end lost 11 bases, and 10 bases lay between the germline ends. Per the germline V gene, CDR1 is SNHLY and CDR2 is FYNNEI. There are 11 residues in the CDR3.